This T cell receptor (beta chain) was recorded in a study of cytomegalovirus exposure and HLA in healthy donors. Study-level results: It was assumed in the presence/absence analyses that sequencing depth was roughly uniform across donors. A further, later analysis showed that HLA-associated TCR beta chains (compared with equally common others) were more clonally expanded. Rarity marked most TCR sequences, yet some public TCRs occurred in many donors.

The PCR was carried out with 60 Vbeta primers and 13 Jbeta primers. The assay was immunoSEQ multiplex PCR, and TCRdb's table has in-frame clones only and misses some. Among about 120,000 clones, 80% were seen once, and the ten largest hold about 10%. Details on this clone: Its antigen is unidentified.

CDR3 length: 13 residues. CDR1 MNHNS and CDR2 SASEGT come from the germline V gene. V was clipped by 7 bases and J by 6 bases, with 15 bases between them. The receptor comes from a female donor in good health and CMV-seropositive. This chain uses TRBV6-1 with TRBJ1-2; D possibly corresponds to TRBD1 (5 bases). Material for sequencing was PBMCs. The CDR3 region is CASNPSRGDGYTF. CDR3 sequence (DNA): TGTGCCAGCAATCCCTCCCGGGGGGATGGCTACACCTTC.